The text below deals with one TCR beta chain. The data derive from a study of cytomegalovirus exposure and HLA in healthy donors. Study overall: In a previous analysis, 110 million or so unique TCR beta sequences were found from 150 million to 200 million T cells. Early on, a data release was issued that held 85 million to 95 million unique TCRs from HLA-typed donors.

The primer mix had 60 Vbeta and 13 Jbeta primers. In the study's own analysis: Roughly 73 million unique TCR beta chains, around 11 million of them shared, were counted by a later analysis. The repertoire was sequenced with immunoSEQ multiplex PCR; TCRdb's copy has only in-frame clones and lacks some. That table is the source of V, J and clone size, and D and trimming were worked out from the DNA. The profile covers about 91,000 clones, with around 78% appearing a single time and about 4.4% taken by the ten largest. Germline CDR1 is SGHDT and CDR2 is YYEEEE. V lost 4 bases, J lost 4 bases, and 7 bases stayed unmatched. CDR3 length equals 16 residues.

Sequencing was done on a sample of PBMCs. The sequence was obtained from a male donor in good health and CMV-seropositive. V is TRBV5-6 and J is TRBJ2-1; 11 bases are shared with TRBD2. The CDR3 loop is CASSPGTSGGYNEQFF. The CDR3 DNA reads TGTGCCAGCAGCCCCGGGACTAGCGGAGGTTACAATGAGCAGTTCTTC.